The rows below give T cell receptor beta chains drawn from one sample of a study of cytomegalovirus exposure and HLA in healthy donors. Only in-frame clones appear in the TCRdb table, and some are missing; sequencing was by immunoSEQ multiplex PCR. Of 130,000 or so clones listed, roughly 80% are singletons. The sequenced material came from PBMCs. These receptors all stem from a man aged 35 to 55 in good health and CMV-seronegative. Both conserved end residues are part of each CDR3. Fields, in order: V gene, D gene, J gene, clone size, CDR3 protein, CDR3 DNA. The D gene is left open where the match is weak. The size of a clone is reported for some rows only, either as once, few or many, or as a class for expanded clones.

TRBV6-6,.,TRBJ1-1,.,CASSYGGEAFF,TGTGCCAGCAGTTACGGCGGGGAAGCTTTCTTT
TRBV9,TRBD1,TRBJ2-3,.,CASSGDRLNTDTQYF,TGTGCCAGCAGCGGGGACAGGCTGAACACAGATACGCAGTATTTT
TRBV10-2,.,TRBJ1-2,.,CASSEFGLLYGYTF,TGCGCCAGCAGTGAGTTTGGGCTACTCTATGGCTACACCTTC
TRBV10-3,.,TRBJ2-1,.,CAIAEGSSYNEQFF,TGTGCCATTGCGGAGGGGAGCTCCTACAATGAGCAGTTCTTC
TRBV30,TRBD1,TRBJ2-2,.,CAWSRLRQGGTGELFF,TGTGCCTGGAGCCGATTGCGACAGGGTGGCACCGGGGAGCTGTTTTTT
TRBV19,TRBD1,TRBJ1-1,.,CASRVEDRAFTEAFF,TGTGCCAGTAGGGTTGAGGACAGGGCGTTCACTGAAGCTTTCTTT
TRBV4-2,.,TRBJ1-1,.,CASSQESGALNTEAFF,TGTGCCAGCAGCCAAGAATCAGGGGCCTTGAACACTGAAGCTTTCTTT
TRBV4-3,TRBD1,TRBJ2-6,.,CASSQDNRGVSGANVLTF,TGCGCCAGCAGCCAAGATAACAGGGGGGTCTCCGGGGCCAACGTCCTGACTTTC
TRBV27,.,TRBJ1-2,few,CASSRGTGNYGYTF,TGTGCCAGCAGTCGGGGGACGGGCAACTATGGCTACACCTTC
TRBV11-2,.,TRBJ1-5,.,CASSSLQDQPQHF,TGTGCCAGCAGCTCACTCCAGGATCAGCCCCAGCATTTT
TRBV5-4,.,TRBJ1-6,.,CASSLAGYYNSPLHF,TGTGCCAGCAGCTTGGCGGGATACTATAATTCACCCCTCCACTTT
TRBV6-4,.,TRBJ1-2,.,CASTRRVDGYTF,TGTGCCAGCACCCGCAGGGTAGATGGCTACACCTTC
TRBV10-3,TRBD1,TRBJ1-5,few,CAIRGQGDNQPQHF,TGTGCCATCCGGGGACAGGGGGATAATCAGCCCCAGCATTTT
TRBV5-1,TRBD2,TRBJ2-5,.,CASNPSGGQETQYF,TGCGCCAGCAATCCCAGCGGGGGACAAGAGACCCAGTACTTC
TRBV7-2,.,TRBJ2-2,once,CASSLAATEIQWELFF,TGTGCCAGCAGCTTAGCTGCTACAGAGATACAATGGGAGCTGTTTTTT
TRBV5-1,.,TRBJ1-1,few,CASGTTGKNEAFF,TGCGCCAGCGGAACCACAGGGAAAAATGAAGCTTTCTTT
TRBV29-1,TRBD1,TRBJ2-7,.,CSVAPRQGASEQYF,TGCAGCGTTGCCCCCCGACAGGGGGCGAGCGAGCAGTACTTC
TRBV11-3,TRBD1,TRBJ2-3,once,CASSLGQGQGGPDTQYF,TGTGCCAGCAGCTTAGGTCAGGGACAGGGAGGTCCAGATACGCAGTATTTT
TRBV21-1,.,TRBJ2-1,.,CASSLPRRPLYNEQFF,TGTGCCAGCAGCCTACCTCGCCGCCCCCTCTACAATGAGCAGTTCTTC
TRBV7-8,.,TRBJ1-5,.,CASSSQGGQPQHF,TGTGCCAGCAGCTCCCAGGGAGGTCAGCCCCAGCATTTT
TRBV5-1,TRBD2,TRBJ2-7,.,CASSLRSGVDYRTYEQYF,TGCGCCAGCAGCTTAAGAAGCGGGGTGGACTACCGAACCTACGAGCAGTACTTC
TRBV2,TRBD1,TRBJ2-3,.,CASRTTGAGDTQYF,TGTGCCAGCAGGACGACAGGGGCGGGAGATACGCAGTATTTT
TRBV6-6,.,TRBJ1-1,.,CASSYVTGPEAFF,TGTGCCAGCAGTTACGTAACAGGTCCTGAAGCTTTCTTT
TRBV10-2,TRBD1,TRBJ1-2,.,CASSGDRERYTF,TGCGCCAGCAGTGGGGACAGGGAGAGATACACCTTC
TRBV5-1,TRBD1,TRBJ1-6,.,CASSPGQGNNSPLHF,TGCGCCAGCAGCCCCGGACAGGGGAATAATTCACCCCTCCACTTT
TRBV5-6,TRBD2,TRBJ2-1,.,CASSPYLGLRAQFF,TGTGCCAGCAGCCCCTATCTGGGACTAAGGGCTCAGTTCTTC
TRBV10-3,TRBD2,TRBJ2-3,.,CATKGGGTDTQYF,TGTGCCACCAAGGGCGGGGGAACGGATACGCAGTATTTT
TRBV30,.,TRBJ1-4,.,CAWMRGNEKLFF,TGTGCCTGGATGAGGGGGAATGAAAAACTGTTTTTT
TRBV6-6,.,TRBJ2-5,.,CASSPRGLTPETQYF,TGTGCCAGCAGTCCCCGGGGACTGACGCCAGAGACCCAGTACTTC
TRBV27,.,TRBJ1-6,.,CASSSGRSPFYNSPLHF,TGTGCCAGCAGTTCAGGCAGAAGTCCCTTCTATAATTCACCCCTCCACTTT
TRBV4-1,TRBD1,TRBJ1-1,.,CASSLGQGITEAFF,TGCGCCAGCAGCCTTGGACAGGGGATCACTGAAGCTTTCTTT